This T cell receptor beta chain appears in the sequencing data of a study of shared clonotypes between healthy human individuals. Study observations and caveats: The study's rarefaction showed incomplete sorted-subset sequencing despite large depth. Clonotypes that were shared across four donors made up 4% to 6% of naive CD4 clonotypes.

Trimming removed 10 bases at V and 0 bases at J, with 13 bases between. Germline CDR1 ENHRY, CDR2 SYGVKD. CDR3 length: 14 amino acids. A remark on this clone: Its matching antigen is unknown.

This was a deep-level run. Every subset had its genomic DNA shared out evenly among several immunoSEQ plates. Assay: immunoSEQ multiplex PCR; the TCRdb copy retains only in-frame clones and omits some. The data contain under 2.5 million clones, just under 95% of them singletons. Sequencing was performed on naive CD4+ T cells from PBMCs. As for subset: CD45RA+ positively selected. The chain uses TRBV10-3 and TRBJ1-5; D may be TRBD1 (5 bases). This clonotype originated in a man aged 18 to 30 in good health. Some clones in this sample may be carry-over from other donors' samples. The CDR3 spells CATAGSNSNQPQHF. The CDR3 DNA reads TGTGCCACCGCAGGGAGTAATAGCAATCAGCCCCAGCATTTT.